Shown below are 30 T cell receptor beta chains from a single sample sequenced in a study of human T cells and chemical hapten exposure. TCRdb re-called the RACE reads through MiXCR, storing one row per CDR3 protein. The top ten clones hold approximately 4.7% of a sample with about 84,000 distinct CDR3 sequences, 8.5% to 12% of them seen once. This sample's time point: patch test 2, 6 weeks after DPC sensitization. Regarding treatment: therapeutic diphenylcyclopropenone sensitization with weekly scalp DPC. The sample here was whole blood, taken in connection with sensitization to the hapten diphenylcyclopropenone (DPC). The origin of the receptors is a woman aged 45 to 65 with alopecia areata. Some clones in this sample may be carry-over from other donors' samples.

The CDR3 sequence: CASSVFLSGANVLTF. CDR3 coding DNA: TGTGCCAGCAGCGTATTTCTCTCTGGGGCCAACGTCCTGACTTTC. V usage is TRBV9 and J usage is TRBJ2-6; D gene ambiguous. Germline CDR1 SGDLS, CDR2 YYNGEE. The V gene lost 1 base and the J gene lost 0 bases, with 5 bases spanning the gap. The CDR3 has 15 amino acids. Based on the CDR3 plus reference TRBV9 and TRBJ2-6, the full variable domain is DSGVTQTPKHLITATGQRVTLRCSPRSGDLSVYWYQQSLDQGLQFLIQYYNGEERAKGNILERFSAQQFPDLHSELNLSSLELGDSALYFCASSVFLSGANVLTFGAGSRLTVL.

This clonotype was observed many times. V is TRBV27 and J is TRBJ2-1; tentatively, D is TRBD2 (5 bases). Germline CDR1 is MNHEY and CDR2 is SMNVEV (reference sequence). The CDR3 has 16 residues. V lost 3 bases to trimming and J lost 7 bases, with 19 bases between them. The CDR3 sequence: CASSFVGRPRGNEQFF. Here the CDR3 DNA reads TGTGCCAGCAGTTTCGTTGGGCGTCCGCGCGGGAATGAGCAGTTCTTC.

The table lists this clonotype with many counts. The chain employs TRBV11-2 and TRBJ2-5, with D perhaps matching TRBD2 (5 bases). V was cut by 5 bases and J by 2 bases, with 9 bases left in between. The CDR3 totals 13 residues. Germline CDR1 SGHAT, CDR2 FQNNGV. CDR3 protein: CASSRRGQETQYF. CDR3 nucleotides: TGTGCCAGCAGCCGAAGAGGGCAAGAGACCCAGTACTTC.

In this sample, this clonotype turned up a few times. J is TRBJ2-5 and V is TRBV20-1; D gene unclear. CDR3 size: 12 residues. Per the germline V gene, CDR1 is DFQATT and CDR2 is SNEGSKA (reference sequence). Trimming shortened V by 6 bases and J by 1 base, and 9 bases separated the two germline ends. As DNA, the CDR3 is TGCAGTGCCCACGGGCTCCAAGAGACCCAGTACTTC. Protein product: CSAHGLQETQYF.

This clonotype was counted many times. V is TRBV4-3 and J is TRBJ1-1; D not certain. Germline CDR1 reads LGHNA; CDR2 reads YSLEER. Deletions cut 1 base from V and 6 bases from J, with 12 bases between. The CDR3 is 14 residues long. In DNA form, the CDR3 reads TGCGCCAGCAGCCAAGTTTCCAGTGGGGCTGAAGCTTTCTTT. Translated, it gives CASSQVSSGAEAFF.

This clonotype was found many times. This rearrangement joins TRBV9 to TRBJ2-1; D unclear. Germline CDR1 SGDLS, CDR2 YYNGEE. Between the trimmed V and J ends, which lost 0 bases and 6 bases, there was a span of 13 bases. The CDR3 consists of 15 residues. DNA for the CDR3: TGTGCCAGCAGCGTAGCTGTAGGGATAGTCAATGAGCAGTTCTTC. Translated, it gives CASSVAVGIVNEQFF.

This clonotype was observed many times. This chain links TRBV18 with TRBJ2-7, with 9 bases aligning to TRBD2. Germline CDR1 reads KGHSH; CDR2 reads LQKENI. This CDR3 has 15 amino acids. V trimming: 3 bases; J trimming: 0 bases; junction bases outside the gene matches: 3. CDR3 amino acids: CASSPIAGASYEQYF. CDR3 DNA sequence: TGTGCCAGCTCACCGATAGCGGGAGCCTCCTACGAGCAGTACTTC.

The table lists this clonotype with a few counts. The genes are TRBV10-3 and TRBJ1-5; a weak D match, TRBD1 (5 bases). Germline assignment: CDR1 ENHRY and CDR2 SYGVKD. Trimming left V 5 bases short and J 4 bases short, with 12 bases between. CDR3 size: 14 residues. The CDR3 coding sequence is TGTGCCATCAGTTCCACCCAGGGTAATCAGCCCCAGCATTTT. The encoded protein is CAISSTQGNQPQHF.

V and J are TRBV29-1 and TRBJ2-6; unclear D gene. Germline assignment: CDR1 SQVTM and CDR2 ANQGSEA. This CDR3 contains 13 residues. The V end lost 6 bases, the J end lost 2 bases, and 8 bases lay between the germline ends. CDR3 nucleotide sequence: TGCAGCGTAAAACATCCTGGGGCCAACGTCCTGACTTTC. Amino acids: CSVKHPGANVLTF.

Many counts were recorded for this clonotype. The chain employs TRBV27 and TRBJ1-1; D uncertain. This CDR3 has 15 amino acids. Per germline, CDR1 MNHEY and CDR2 SMNVEV (reference sequence). V was shortened by 2 bases and J by 4 bases, with 14 bases between the two germline ends. DNA for the CDR3: TGTGCCAGCAGTTTAAGGGTCTCAGCGGGCACTGAAGCTTTCTTT. Translated: CASSLRVSAGTEAFF.

This sequence joins TRBV19 and TRBJ1-1; 7 bases map to TRBD1. Germline values: CDR1 LNHDA, CDR2 SQIVND (reference sequence). V shed 6 bases, J shed 4 bases, and the junction held 14 bases outside the gene matches. The CDR3 length is 16 residues. CDR3 sequence reads: CASSRDSPGTSTEAFF. As DNA, the CDR3 is TGTGCCAGTAGCCGGGACAGTCCTGGCACTAGCACTGAAGCTTTCTTT.

This clonotype was seen repeatedly, ten times or more. The V and J genes are TRBV6-2 or TRBV6-3 and TRBJ1-2; the D gene is possibly TRBD1 (6 bases). Trimming pared 5 bases from V and 7 bases from J, leaving 20 bases between. CDR1 is MNHEY, CDR2 SVGEGT, per germline. This CDR3 has 15 residues. The CDR3 loop reads CASSVETGQSSGYTF. DNA for the CDR3: TGTGCCAGCAGTGTCGAGACGGGACAATCGTCTGGCTACACCTTC.

The V gene is TRBV20-1, the J gene TRBJ2-1; 12 bases agree with TRBD2. Germline V gives CDR1 DFQATT, CDR2 SNEGSKA (reference sequence). The CDR3 runs 15 residues. J lost 9 bases, V lost 1 base, and 7 bases had no gene match. In nucleotides, the CDR3 is TGCAGTGCTAGAGCTCTAGCGGGAGGGCCGGGTGAGCAGTTCTTC. This gives the protein CSARALAGGPGEQFF.

CDR3 loop: CAISESDNGYTF. The CDR3 bases are TGTGCCATCAGTGAGTCGGACAATGGCTACACCTTC. V usage is TRBV10-3 and J usage is TRBJ1-2; D is perhaps TRBD1 (5 bases). Trimming took 0 bases from V and 6 from J, leaving 5 bases between them. The CDR3 has 12 residues. Germline CDR1 is ENHRY and CDR2 is SYGVKD.

This clonotype was detected only a few times. The chain combines TRBV15 with TRBJ2-7, with TRBD1 as a possible D gene (6 bases). CDR1 and CDR2 from the germline V gene are LNHNV and YYDKDF (reference sequence). This CDR3 region has 14 residues. Deletions cut 0 bases from V and 2 bases from J, with 8 bases between. The CDR3 sequence is CATSRDTGPYEQYF. As DNA, the CDR3 is TGTGCCACCAGCAGAGATACAGGGCCCTACGAGCAGTACTTC.

This clonotype was picked up many times. The chain combines TRBV29-1 with TRBJ2-1; D unresolved. This CDR3 has 12 amino acids. V was cut by 4 bases and J by 3 bases, with 7 bases left in between. The germline V gene encodes CDR1 SQVTM and CDR2 ANQGSEA. CDR3 bases: TGCAGCGTTGGCGGATACTACAATGAGCAGTTCTTC. Translated: CSVGGYYNEQFF.

This clonotype was seen repeatedly, ten times or more. This chain joins TRBV6-5 and TRBJ1-3, with D unclear. This CDR3 has 13 residues. Trimming removed 8 bases at V and 2 bases at J, with 10 bases between. The germline V gene encodes CDR1 MNHEY and CDR2 SVGAGI. For the CDR3, the DNA is TGTGCCAGCCGCGATGGGACTGGAAACACCATATATTTT. Translating it yields CASRDGTGNTIYF.

The J gene is TRBJ1-1, the V gene TRBV3-1, with D maybe TRBD1 (5 bases). Trimming shortened V by 1 base and J by 1 base, and 7 bases separated the two germline ends. The CDR3 runs to 14 residues. Germline CDR1 reads LGHDT; CDR2 reads YNNKEL (reference sequence). The CDR3 loop is CASSQVGQNTEAFF. The CDR3 DNA reads TGTGCCAGCAGCCAAGTGGGGCAGAACACTGAAGCTTTCTTT. Filled out from reference TRBV3-1 and TRBJ1-1, the complete variable domain reads DTAVSQTPKYLVTQMGNDKSIKCEQNLGHDTMYWYKQDSKKFLKIMFSYNNKELIINETVPNRFSPKSPDKAHLNLHINSLELGDSAVYFCASSQVGQNTEAFFGQGTRLTVV.

There are a few counts of this clonotype. The genes are TRBV20-1 and TRBJ2-1; TRBD2 is a possible D gene (5 bases). From germline, CDR1 is DFQATT and CDR2 SNEGSKA (reference sequence). Trimming pared 1 base from V and 10 bases from J, leaving 5 bases between. The CDR3 sequence is 10 residues long. The CDR3 coding sequence is TGCAGTGCTAGAGCGGGGGAGCAGTTCTTC. Protein sequence: CSARAGEQFF.

The CDR3: CASSSGQGNTGELFF. The CDR3 DNA reads as TGTGCCAGCAGTTCTGGACAGGGGAACACCGGGGAGCTGTTTTTT. This chain connects TRBV28 to TRBJ2-2; the match to TRBD1 covers 8 bases. CDR3 length: 15 residues. After removal of 4 bases from V and 1 base from J, the junction contained 2 bases not matched to a gene. Germline V gene data show CDR1 as MDHEN and CDR2 as SYDVKM.

The chain is built from TRBV6-6 and TRBJ2-1, with D tentatively TRBD1 (5 bases). The V gene lost 6 bases and the J gene lost 0 bases, with 15 bases spanning the gap. This CDR3 is built from 16 residues. The V gene's germline CDR1 is MNHNY and CDR2 SVGAGI (reference sequence). The CDR3 loop reads CASRYTGVSSYNEQFF. CDR3 DNA: TGTGCCAGCAGATATACAGGAGTAAGCTCCTACAATGAGCAGTTCTTC.

V usage is TRBV7-9 and J usage is TRBJ2-7; the D is unclear. Germline assignment: CDR1 SEHNR and CDR2 FQNEAQ (reference sequence). V was clipped by 3 bases and J by 1 base, with 10 bases between them. The CDR3 runs to 14 residues. The CDR3 nucleotides are TGTGCCAGCAGCTTGTCGGCCACATCCTACGAGCAGTACTTC. The encoded protein is CASSLSATSYEQYF.

This clonotype was seen only a few times. This chain connects TRBV20-1 to TRBJ1-2, with D maybe TRBD1 (5 bases). The germline V gene has CDR1 DFQATT and CDR2 SNEGSKA (reference sequence). The V gene lost 3 bases and the J gene lost 3 bases, with 14 bases spanning the gap. This CDR3 is 14 amino acids long. The CDR3 sequence is CSARRGEVDYGYTF. In DNA, the CDR3 is TGCAGTGCTAGGAGGGGCGAGGTCGACTATGGCTACACCTTC.

This clonotype was recorded at least ten times. The rearrangement joins TRBV2 to TRBJ2-3, with 7 bases matching TRBD2. With 0 bases clipped from V and 3 bases from J, the junction kept 3 bases outside the gene matches. The V gene's germline CDR1 is SNHLY and CDR2 FYNNEI. This CDR3 is built from 15 residues. DNA for the CDR3: TGTGCCAGCAGTGAAGCCCTAGCGGTAACAGATACGCAGTATTTT. Its protein product is CASSEALAVTDTQYF.

Comments on this clonotype: Sequence at one end of the junction differs from germline and may be a read error. CDR3 nucleotide sequence: TGTGCCAGCAGTTTATTCAGGTCCTCCGAGCAGTACTTC. It specifies CASSLFRSSEQYF. The chain joins TRBV27 to TRBJ2-7; D not resolved. Germline-derived CDR1 and CDR2 are MNHEY and SMNVEV (reference sequence). The CDR3 covers 13 residues.

This clonotype was detected many times. The gene calls are TRBV2 and TRBJ1-2; D not resolved. From germline, CDR1 is SNHLY and CDR2 FYNNEI. With 8 bases removed from V and 4 bases from J, the gap between germline ends came to 11 bases. CDR3 length equals 12 residues. CDR3 nucleotide sequence: TGTGCCAGCGTGGGTTCGGCCTATGGCTACACCTTC. Encoded protein: CASVGSAYGYTF. Combining the CDR3 with reference TRBV2 and TRBJ1-2 gives the whole variable domain EPEVTQTPSHQVTQMGQEVILRCVPISNHLYFYWYRQILGQKVEFLVSFYNNEISEKSEIFDDQFSVERPDGSNFTLKIRSTKLEDSAMYFCASVGSAYGYTFGSGTRLTVV.

This clonotype was recorded a few times. V is TRBV14 and J is TRBJ2-3; the D is unclear. This CDR3 has 16 residues. V lost 0 bases and J lost 7, with 17 bases in between. Germline V gene data show CDR1 as SGHDN and CDR2 as FVKESK. The CDR3: CASSQEGSTDPHTQYF. CDR3 in DNA: TGTGCCAGCAGCCAAGAAGGTAGCACCGACCCCCATACGCAGTATTTT. Combining the CDR3 with reference TRBV14 and TRBJ2-3 gives the whole variable domain EAGVTQFPSHSVIEKGQTVTLRCDPISGHDNLYWYRRVMGKEIKFLLHFVKESKQDESGMPNNRFLAERTGGTYSTLKVQPAELEDSGVYFCASSQEGSTDPHTQYFGPGTRLTVL.

This clonotype has a count of ten or more. This chain connects TRBV29-1 to TRBJ2-3; D is possibly TRBD2 (6 bases). Trimming shortened V by 4 bases and J by 1 base, and 9 bases separated the two germline ends. The CDR3 loop spans 13 amino acids. The germline CDR1 and CDR2 sequences are SQVTM and ANQGSEA. The CDR3, as DNA: TGCAGCGTTGTGTGGAGGGGCACAGATACGCAGTATTTT. Its translation: CSVVWRGTDTQYF.

This clonotype appeared many times. The chain recombines TRBV20-1 with TRBJ1-6, with D possibly matching TRBD1 (6 bases). CDR1 DFQATT and CDR2 SNEGSKA come from the germline V gene (reference sequence). This CDR3 region has 13 residues. Trimming left V 5 bases short and J 8 bases short, with 13 bases between. CDR3 residues: CSAQQGFYSPLHF. The CDR3 DNA follows: TGCAGTGCTCAACAGGGATTTTATTCACCCCTCCACTTT.

In its sample, this clonotype was seen many times. The V gene is TRBV6-2 or TRBV6-3, the J gene TRBJ2-1; possibly TRBD1 or TRBD2 for D (5 bases each). The V end was cut by 0 bases, the J end by 0 bases, with 9 bases between. CDR3 length: 16 amino acids. Germline CDR1 reads MNHEY; CDR2 reads SVGEGT. CDR3 amino acids: CASSYSGVSSYNEQFF. For the CDR3, the DNA is TGTGCCAGCAGTTACTCGGGGGTAAGCTCCTACAATGAGCAGTTCTTC.